The 26 T cell receptor beta chains listed next were all sequenced from one sample in a study of cytomegalovirus exposure and HLA in healthy donors. It was with 60 Vbeta and 13 Jbeta primers that the PCR ran. Method: immunoSEQ multiplex PCR; TCRdb's copy keeps in-frame clones and lacks some. Found here are fewer than 200,000 clones, about 9.4% of them singletons; the top ten hold approximately 1.3%. Material for sequencing was PBMCs. The receptors shown here come from a woman younger than 45 in good health and CMV-seropositive.

The chain uses TRBV9 and TRBJ1-5; no clear D. Germline loops: CDR1 SGDLS, CDR2 YYNGEE. V shed 4 bases and J shed 9 bases, with 11 bases lying between them. The CDR3 runs to 12 residues. The CDR3 here is CASSPVEGPQHF. Written as DNA, the CDR3 is TGTGCCAGCAGCCCCGTTGAGGGGCCCCAGCATTTT.

This sequence joins TRBV6-5 and TRBJ2-1; 10 bases agree with TRBD2. Germline CDR1 is MNHEY and CDR2 is SVGAGI. V dropped 8 bases and J dropped 9; count of bases not matched to a gene: 7. This CDR3 has 13 residues. CDR3 DNA: TGTGCCAGCCGCCCCGGGACTAGCGTTGAGCAGTTCTTC. Its translation is CASRPGTSVEQFF.

This clone was counted between two and nine times. The chain has TRBV28 and TRBJ2-7; 12 bases fit TRBD1. This CDR3 is built from 15 residues. Looked up from germline, CDR1 is MDHEN and CDR2 is SYDVKM. Unmatched junction bases numbered 8, after V lost 6 bases and J lost 5 bases. CDR3 DNA sequence: TGTGCCAGCAGCAGCCCCGGGACAGGGGGCCACGAGCAGTACTTC. The encoded protein is CASSSPGTGGHEQYF.

The table lists this clone with a few counts. The V call is TRBV6-6, the J call TRBJ2-5; D is possibly TRBD2 (6 bases). The CDR3 covers 13 residues. Per germline, CDR1 MNHNY and CDR2 SVGAGI (reference sequence). V was clipped by 2 bases and J by 9 bases, with 13 bases between them. The CDR3 DNA is TGTGCCAGCAGTTACCCCATGGGGGAGGCCCAGTACTTC. Encoded protein: CASSYPMGEAQYF.

This sequence joins TRBV18 and TRBJ1-2; 8 bases are a match to TRBD1. Per the germline V gene, CDR1 is KGHSH and CDR2 is LQKENI. The length of the CDR3 is 16 residues. V was pared by 3 bases and J by 8 bases, with 14 bases of the junction left unmatched. For the CDR3, the DNA is TGTGCCAGCTCACCGGAGACAGGGGACGCCAGGCGCGGCTACACCTTC. Protein product: CASSPETGDARRGYTF.

The rearrangement links TRBV10-3 to TRBJ2-7; 8 bases map to TRBD1. Per germline, CDR1 ENHRY and CDR2 SYGVKD. With 7 bases clipped from V and 0 bases from J, the junction kept 8 bases outside the gene matches. The CDR3 length is 15 residues. DNA for the CDR3: TGTGCCATCAACTCTGACGGACAGGGCTCCTACGAGCAGTACTTC. The encoded protein is CAINSDGQGSYEQYF.

The chain couples TRBV5-6 to TRBJ2-5; maybe TRBD2 (7 bases). This CDR3 is built from 15 residues. The V end lost 4 bases, the J end lost 5 bases, and 18 bases lay between the germline ends. Germline CDR1 and CDR2: SGHDT and YYEEEE. CDR3 bases: TGTGCCAGCAGCGCGGTAGGGGGGGTAAGGGAGACCCAGTACTTC. Its translation is CASSAVGGVRETQYF.

The chain carries TRBV5-4 and TRBJ2-1; TRBD2 aligns across 10 bases. The V gene end was trimmed by 0 bases and the J gene end by 8 bases; junction bases not matched to a gene: 8. CDR1 is SGHNT and CDR2 is YYREEE in the germline V gene (reference sequence). This CDR3 has 16 amino acids. In DNA, the CDR3 is TGTGCCAGCAGCTTGGCGCTAGCGGGAGCGTTATATGAGCAGTTCTTC. This encodes CASSLALAGALYEQFF.

This clone was counted a few times. This chain links TRBV29-1 with TRBJ2-3; 7 bases match TRBD1. The length of the CDR3 is 16 residues. From germline, CDR1 is SQVTM and CDR2 ANQGSEA. The J segment lost 0 bases and the V segment lost 3 bases, leaving 9 bases of the junction unmatched. CDR3 DNA sequence: TGCAGCGTTGAGGGGACAGCTATAACTAGCACAGATACGCAGTATTTT. It specifies CSVEGTAITSTDTQYF.

V and J are TRBV5-4 and TRBJ2-5; the D gene is possibly TRBD1 (5 bases). Trimming shortened V by 0 bases and J by 5 bases, and 11 bases separated the two germline ends. The CDR3 contains 14 residues. Germline lookup yields CDR1 SGHNT and CDR2 YYREEE (reference sequence). Written as DNA, the CDR3 is TGTGCCAGCAGCTTGGGCAGGGCTGGGGAGACCCAGTACTTC. This translates into CASSLGRAGETQYF.

The rearrangement uses TRBV2 and TRBJ1-1; D gene ambiguous. The V and J ends lost 6 bases and 4 bases respectively, with 15 bases between them. Germline V gives CDR1 SNHLY, CDR2 FYNNEI. The CDR3 is 14 residues long. The CDR3: CASRFDGEGTEAFF. In DNA, the CDR3 is TGTGCCAGCAGGTTCGACGGCGAGGGCACTGAAGCTTTCTTT.

The genes are TRBV11-3 and TRBJ1-2; TRBD1 aligns across 9 bases. The J segment lost 6 bases and the V segment lost 4 bases, leaving 3 bases of the junction unmatched. Germline CDR1 and CDR2: SGHNT and YENEEA. The CDR3 is 13 residues long. The chain's CDR3 is CASSYGQGNGYTF. CDR3 coding DNA: TGTGCCAGCAGCTATGGACAGGGGAATGGCTACACCTTC.

This clone has only a few counts. This sequence joins TRBV5-1 and TRBJ2-2; the match to TRBD1 covers 7 bases. With V trimmed by 3 bases and J by 0 bases, 8 bases remained unmatched. Germline assignment: CDR1 SGHRS and CDR2 YFSETQ. The CDR3 totals 17 residues. In DNA form, the CDR3 reads TGCGCCAGCAGCTATCAAGGGGGCGGTTCGAACACCGGGGAGCTGTTTTTT. This sequence encodes CASSYQGGGSNTGELFF.

This clone was seen a handful of times. J is TRBJ2-7 and V is TRBV5-1; maybe TRBD2 (6 bases). Germline V CDR1 and CDR2: SGHRS, YFSETQ. The CDR3 extends over 16 amino acids. The V and J ends lost 0 bases and 3 bases respectively, with 16 bases between them. The CDR3 coding sequence is TGCGCCAGCAGCTTGGGGGGGGACCACGGCAGCTACGAGCAGTACTTC. Amino acid sequence: CASSLGGDHGSYEQYF.

The genes are TRBV29-1 and TRBJ1-3; no firm D call. CDR3 size: 11 residues. V lost 5 bases to trimming and J lost 7 bases, with 9 bases between them. Germline V gene sequence: CDR1 SQVTM, CDR2 ANQGSEA. In nucleotides, the CDR3 is TGCAGCGTTATATACGGGAACACCATATATTTT. Protein sequence: CSVIYGNTIYF.

The V and J genes are TRBV5-4 and TRBJ1-2; maybe TRBD1 (5 bases). CDR1 and CDR2 (germline): SGHNT, YYREEE (reference sequence). The CDR3 has 13 residues. The V end lost 4 bases, the J end lost 3 bases, and 10 bases lay between the germline ends. CDR3 in amino acids: CASSVTEYYGYTF. For the CDR3, the DNA is TGTGCCAGCAGCGTGACAGAGTACTATGGCTACACCTTC.

Remarks on this clone: This same CDR3 is encoded by further DNA sequences in the sample. The rearrangement links TRBV7-3 to TRBJ2-5; D is perhaps TRBD1 (5 bases). The CDR3 has 13 amino acids. In germline, CDR1 is SGHTA, CDR2 FQGTGA. V was pared by 0 bases and J by 3 bases, with 5 bases between. DNA of the CDR3: TGTGCCAGCAGCTTAACACAGGAAGAGACCCAGTACTTC. Protein product: CASSLTQEETQYF.

CDR3 sequence: CASSIRGQIQETQYF. In DNA, the CDR3 is TGTGCCAGTAGTATTCGCGGACAAATCCAAGAGACCCAGTACTTC. This sequence joins TRBV19 and TRBJ2-5, with a weak D call TRBD1 (5 bases). CDR1 and CDR2 (germline): LNHDA, SQIVND (reference sequence). The ends were cut back, 3 bases at V and 1 base at J, with 12 bases in the middle. The CDR3 is 15 residues long.

This clone turned up a few times. This chain connects TRBV19 to TRBJ2-5, with D possibly being TRBD2 (5 bases). This CDR3 is 16 amino acids long. In germline, CDR1 is LNHDA, CDR2 SQIVND (reference sequence). V was shortened by 6 bases and J by 0 bases, with 17 bases between the two germline ends. The CDR3 loop is CASSALSGVNQETQYF. Written as DNA, the CDR3 is TGTGCCAGTAGCGCCCTCAGCGGTGTTAACCAAGAGACCCAGTACTTC.

This clone appeared a few times. The CDR3 coding sequence is TGTGCCAGCAGCCCCGTTAGCAGTTCCTACGAGCAGTACTTC. It translates to CASSPVSSSYEQYF. The chain couples TRBV7-2 to TRBJ2-7, with D unresolved. Germline CDR1 is SGHTA and CDR2 is FQGNSA. The V end was cut by 5 bases, the J end by 1 base, with 12 bases between. The CDR3 contains 14 residues.

This clone has just a few counts. The rearrangement joins TRBV18 to TRBJ2-1, with TRBD1 matching over 7 bases. The ends lost 3 bases at V and 4 bases at J; junction bases unmatched: 6. This CDR3 spans 15 amino acids. CDR1 and CDR2 from the germline V gene are KGHSH and LQKENI. The CDR3 spells CASSPQGGNYNEQFF. As DNA, the CDR3 is TGTGCCAGCTCACCGCAAGGGGGCAATTACAATGAGCAGTTCTTC.

This clone has more than one count but fewer than ten. The chain employs TRBV10-1 and TRBJ2-7; TRBD2 agrees at 12 bases. Germline V lookup: CDR1 WNHNN, CDR2 SYGVQD (reference sequence). The CDR3 covers 18 residues. Trimming at V came to 4 bases and at J to 0 bases, leaving 10 bases not matched to a gene. CDR3 sequence: CASSGTSGRSKSSYEQYF. Written as DNA, the CDR3 is TGCGCCAGCAGTGGAACTAGCGGGAGGTCTAAGAGCTCCTACGAGCAGTACTTC.

The chain couples TRBV5-4 to TRBJ1-5; TRBD1 matches 7 bases. V gave up 3 bases and J gave up 5 bases; unmatched junction bases: 5. Germline V CDR1 and CDR2: SGHNT, YYREEE (reference sequence). The CDR3 totals 14 residues. CDR3 protein: CASSSDRAYQPQHF. For the CDR3, the DNA is TGTGCCAGCAGCTCCGACAGGGCCTATCAGCCCCAGCATTTT.

This CDR3 is CASSPQAGTDTQYF. The CDR3, as DNA: TGTGCCAGCAGCCCCCAAGCCGGCACAGATACGCAGTATTTT. This chain joins TRBV7-2 and TRBJ2-3; unclear D gene. This CDR3 comprises 14 residues. The V gene's germline CDR1 is SGHTA and CDR2 FQGNSA. V lost 5 bases to trimming and J lost 1 base, with 10 bases between them. The full variable domain, with the rest looked up from reference TRBV7-2 and TRBJ2-3, is GAGVSQSPSNKVTEKGKDVELRCDPISGHTALYWYRQSLGQGLEFLIYFQGNSAPDKSGLPSDRFSAERTGGSVSTLTIQRTQQEDSAVYLCASSPQAGTDTQYFGPGTRLTVL.

Details on this clone: Here the CDR3 omits its conserved ending phenylalanine or tryptophan, so a read error is the likely source. The chain's CDR3 is CAWSASILTSEAFL. CDR3 bases: TGTGCCTGGAGTGCCTCGATACTAACATCTGAAGCTTTCTTG. The rearrangement links TRBV30 to TRBJ1-1; no reliable D call. The CDR3 extends over 14 amino acids. V lost 1 base and J 6 bases, leaving 15 bases between the germline ends. The germline V gene encodes CDR1 GTSNPN and CDR2 SVGIG (reference sequence).

The chain carries TRBV6-6 and TRBJ2-5; weak D call: TRBD2 (6 bases). The CDR3 totals 13 residues. With 5 bases removed from V and 8 bases from J, the gap between germline ends came to 15 bases. Germline CDR1 and CDR2: MNHNY and SVGAGI (reference sequence). The CDR3 reads CASSDRLESTQYF. The CDR3 DNA is TGTGCCAGCAGTGACCGACTAGAAAGCACCCAGTACTTC.